The 21 T cell receptor beta chains listed next were all sequenced from one sample in a study of technical replicates of blood from several donors. Clones were sequenced by immunoSEQ multiplex PCR, and TCRdb holds only the in-frame ones, with some missing. The sample includes roughly 80,000 clones, 90% to 95% of them seen just once. The sequenced sample was T cells isolated from PBMCs. Receptors were obtained from a human donor in good health.

This clone appeared a single time. The V and J genes are TRBV29-1 and TRBJ2-5, with TRBD2 matching over 10 bases. Germline V gives CDR1 SQVTM, CDR2 ANQGSEA. The trim removed 4 bases at V and 5 bases at J, leaving 22 bases unmatched. The CDR3 is 19 residues long. As DNA, the CDR3 is TGCAGCGTTGCTGGGGGCGGAGGGAGCGGGAGGGCCTTGTGGGAGACCCAGTACTTC. Residues: CSVAGGGGSGRALWETQYF. Variable domain in full (rest from reference TRBV29-1 and TRBJ2-5): SAVISQKPSRDICQRGTSLTIQCQVDSQVTMMFWYRQQPGQSLTLIATANQGSEATYESGFVIDKFPISRPNLTFSTLTVSNMSPEDSSIYLCSVAGGGGSGRALWETQYFGPGTRLLVL.

This chain uses TRBV6-1 with TRBJ1-5; TRBD1 agrees at 9 bases. CDR3 size: 15 residues. V shed 6 bases, J shed 5 bases, and the junction held 8 bases outside the gene matches. Germline CDR1 is MNHNS and CDR2 is SASEGT. CDR3 in DNA: TGTGCCAGCAGGATCCGGGACAGGGCTGATCAGCCCCAGCATTTT. It encodes CASRIRDRADQPQHF.

This chain links TRBV10-3 with TRBJ1-2; 8 bases align to TRBD1. Germline CDR1 is ENHRY and CDR2 is SYGVKD. CDR3 size: 17 residues. V shed 7 bases, J shed 7 bases, and the junction held 20 bases outside the gene matches. CDR3: CAITRFPGQGAKAGYTF. CDR3 nucleotides: TGTGCCATCACCCGATTCCCCGGACAGGGCGCTAAGGCTGGCTACACCTTC.

This clone has only one observation. The chain has TRBV28 and TRBJ1-1; D possibly corresponds to TRBD1 (5 bases). The length of the CDR3 is 10 residues. V was cut by 9 bases and J by 7 bases, with 9 bases left in between. Germline CDR1 and CDR2: MDHEN and SYDVKM. This CDR3 reads CASLQDEAFF. The DNA for the CDR3 is TGTGCCAGTTTACAGGATGAAGCTTTCTTT.

J is TRBJ2-5 and V is TRBV28, with 11 nucleotides matching TRBD2. CDR1 is MDHEN and CDR2 is SYDVKM in the germline V gene. V trimming: 6 bases; J trimming: 1 base; junction bases outside the gene matches: 7. CDR3 size: 16 residues. Here the CDR3 reads CASRGLGLAVQETQYF. CDR3 bases: TGTGCCAGCAGGGGGCTGGGACTAGCGGTCCAAGAGACCCAGTACTTC.

The V gene is TRBV7-6, the J gene TRBJ2-5; D uncertain. The CDR3 runs to 13 residues. The ends were cut back, 11 bases at V and 3 bases at J, with 16 bases in the middle. CDR1 SGHVS and CDR2 FNYEAQ come from the germline V gene. The CDR3 is CASNSLYEETQYF. CDR3 in DNA: TGTGCCTCCAACTCCCTTTATGAAGAGACCCAGTACTTC.

In DNA form, the CDR3 reads TGTGCCAGCAGCCAAGGTCCGCTAGCGGGAGTCCTCCCAAGCTACGAGCAGTACTTC. Protein product: CASSQGPLAGVLPSYEQYF. This chain uses TRBV14 with TRBJ2-7; 10 bases agree with TRBD2. V lost 1 base, J lost 3 bases, and 15 bases stayed unmatched. This CDR3 contains 19 residues. Germline V gene data show CDR1 as SGHDN and CDR2 as FVKESK.

V usage is TRBV7-9 and J usage is TRBJ1-5; 7 nucleotides agree with TRBD1. This CDR3 has 14 residues. Trimming cost V 1 base and J 9 bases; bases outside gene matches: 6. Looked up from germline, CDR1 is SEHNR and CDR2 is FQNEAQ (reference sequence). The CDR3 sequence: CASSLGQGLGPQHF. CDR3 nucleotides: TGTGCCAGCAGCTTAGGACAGGGTTTGGGGCCCCAGCATTTT.

The chain employs TRBV18 and TRBJ2-1, with a tentative D call TRBD2 (6 bases). Trimming removed 2 bases from V and 10 bases from J, with 15 bases in between. Germline V gene data show CDR1 as KGHSH and CDR2 as LQKENI. This CDR3 comprises 14 residues. The CDR3 DNA follows: TGTGCCAGCTCACCAGTGGGGGGAGCTAGGGAGCAGTTCTTC. It encodes CASSPVGGAREQFF.

The chain couples TRBV6-1 to TRBJ2-7, with D possibly TRBD1 on 7 matching bases. The CDR3 extends over 16 amino acids. The germline gives CDR1 MNHNS, CDR2 SASEGT. Trimming left V 1 base short and J 6 bases short, with 19 bases between. CDR3 residues: CASSEDWAGGRCEQYF. The CDR3 coding sequence is TGTGCCAGCAGTGAAGACTGGGCAGGGGGGCGTTGCGAGCAGTACTTC.

The chain joins TRBV5-4 to TRBJ2-4, with 7 nucleotides matching TRBD1. V lost 2 bases and J lost 0; bases outside the gene matches: 2. CDR1 SGHNT and CDR2 YYREEE come from the germline V gene (reference sequence). CDR3 size: 15 residues. CDR3 sequence: CASSFTGAAKNIQYF. CDR3 in DNA: TGTGCCAGCAGCTTTACAGGGGCAGCCAAAAACATTCAGTACTTC.

The chain is built from TRBV5-1 and TRBJ2-7, with TRBD1 matching 8 bases. V was pared by 3 bases and J by 2 bases, with 10 bases of the junction left unmatched. From germline, CDR1 is SGHRS and CDR2 YFSETQ. This CDR3 is 16 amino acids long. Here the CDR3 DNA reads TGCGCCAGCAGCTCCCCGACAGGGGCGAATCCCTACGAGCAGTACTTC. Translation: CASSSPTGANPYEQYF.

The genes are TRBV9 and TRBJ1-1, with D perhaps matching TRBD1 (6 bases). This CDR3 has 14 amino acids. Deletions cut 5 bases from V and 4 bases from J, with 15 bases between. The V gene's germline CDR1 is SGDLS and CDR2 YYNGEE. The CDR3 protein is CASSANRVTTEAFF. CDR3 nucleotides: TGTGCCAGCAGTGCGAACAGGGTAACCACTGAAGCTTTCTTT.

This clone was seen more than once but under ten times. V and J are TRBV6-6 and TRBJ2-7; D is perhaps TRBD1 (5 bases). Germline V CDR1 and CDR2: MNHNY, SVGAGI (reference sequence). The CDR3 runs to 14 residues. V lost 0 bases and J 1 base, leaving 7 bases between the germline ends. CDR3 amino acids: CASSYSTVSYEQYF. CDR3 DNA: TGTGCCAGCAGTTACTCGACAGTTTCCTACGAGCAGTACTTC.

This chain links TRBV19 with TRBJ1-3, with TRBD1 as a possible D gene (5 bases). Germline V gives CDR1 LNHDA, CDR2 SQIVND (reference sequence). V shed 5 bases and J shed 11 bases, with 16 bases lying between them. CDR3 size: 13 residues. The CDR3 nucleotides read TGTGCCAGTAGTCAGGACATTCTTCGGCCCATATATTTT. It translates to CASSQDILRPIYF.

Only a few counts were recorded for this clone. The chain carries TRBV21-1 and TRBJ1-1. TRBV21-1 is an annotated pseudogene. The CDR3 totals 14 residues. In DNA form, the CDR3 reads TGTGCCAGCAGCAGGCGGGGCCCGAACACTGAAGCTTTCTTT. Protein sequence: CASSRRGPNTEAFF.

The rearrangement uses TRBV4-1 and TRBJ1-2; weak D call: TRBD1 (5 bases). Trimming removed 4 bases from V and 3 bases from J, with 15 bases in between. The CDR3 is made up of 15 amino acids. Germline V lookup: CDR1 MGHRA, CDR2 YSYEKL. CDR3 sequence (DNA): TGCGCCAGCAGCCGTATAGGACAAACCTACTATGGCTACACCTTC. Translation: CASSRIGQTYYGYTF.

The J gene is TRBJ2-1, the V gene TRBV11-1; D possibly corresponds to TRBD2 (6 bases). This CDR3 spans 18 amino acids. Germline lookup yields CDR1 SGHAT and CDR2 FQDESV (reference sequence). Trimming shortened V by 2 bases and J by 5 bases, and 22 bases separated the two germline ends. The CDR3 is CASSLKRGGTDHNNEQFF. In nucleotides, the CDR3 is TGTGCCAGCAGCTTAAAGCGTGGCGGGACCGACCACAACAATGAGCAGTTCTTC.

As DNA, the CDR3 is TGTGCCAGCAGGGGGACAGAACGGCAGCCCCAGCATTTT. Translating gives CASRGTERQPQHF. The chain uses TRBV25-1 and TRBJ1-5; 7 bases agree with TRBD1. This CDR3 comprises 13 residues. Trimming took 6 bases from V and 7 from J; bases not matched to a gene: 6. The germline gives CDR1 MGHDK, CDR2 SYGVNS.

V usage is TRBV7-9 and J usage is TRBJ2-1, with TRBD2 matching over 10 bases. The CDR3 contains 14 residues. Trimming removed 5 bases from V and 4 bases from J; junction bases left unmatched: 2. In germline, CDR1 is SEHNR, CDR2 FQNEAQ (reference sequence). In DNA form, the CDR3 reads TGTGCCAGCAGCCGGACTAGCGGTTACAATGAGCAGTTCTTC. Translation gives CASSRTSGYNEQFF.

The chain links TRBV7-8 to TRBJ1-5, with D tentatively TRBD1 (5 bases). Germline V gene data show CDR1 as SGHVS and CDR2 as FQNEAQ. V was shortened by 6 bases and J by 0 bases, with 18 bases between the two germline ends. This CDR3 spans 17 amino acids. For the CDR3, the DNA is TGTGCCAGCAGTTTACATCCGGACACCTATAGCAATCAGCCCCAGCATTTT. Residues: CASSLHPDTYSNQPQHF.